These 2 T cell receptor beta chains were all obtained from the same sample, sequenced in a study of Ad26.COV2.S vaccination and SARS-CoV-2 variants. Sample treatment: some 20 received Ad26.COV2.S at low or high dose, single or two shots; several received placebo; per-sample allocation not given. Sampling was done on day 63 after the first vaccine or placebo injection. TCRdb's copy holds only in-frame clones and misses some; the assay was immunoSEQ multiplex PCR. The repertoire includes a few hundred thousand clones, roughly 90% of them detected once, and about 5% sits in the top ten. This specimen was peripheral blood, taken in a trial of Ad26.COV2.S vaccine versus placebo. These TCRs come from a person aged 18 to 59 who received the Ad26.COV2.S COVID-19 vaccine or a placebo.

This clone occurred once. The chain has TRBV11-2 and TRBJ1-1; D is unclear. This CDR3 is built from 12 residues. Trimming left V 4 bases short and J 5 bases short, with 8 bases between. CDR1 is SGHAT and CDR2 is FQNNGV in the germline V gene. This CDR3 is CASSSGPTEAFF. In DNA form, the CDR3 reads TGTGCCAGCAGCTCCGGACCTACTGAAGCTTTCTTT.

The rearrangement joins TRBV19 to TRBJ1-2; D may be TRBD1 (5 bases). Trimming took 7 bases from V and 3 from J, leaving 15 bases between them. The length of the CDR3 is 14 residues. Germline V gene lookup returns CDR1 LNHDA and CDR2 SQIVND (reference sequence). Here the CDR3 reads CASTPLEGYYGYTF. In nucleotides, the CDR3 is TGTGCCAGTACCCCACTCGAGGGGTACTATGGCTACACCTTC.